This is a list of T cell receptor beta chains from one sample in a study of T cells in Graves' hyperthyroidism and ophthalmopathy. Via MiXCR, TCRdb re-called the multiplex PCR reads, giving one row per CDR3 protein. The sample comprises approximately 500,000 distinct CDR3 sequences, just over 45% of which are singletons, and around 8% rests with the top ten. Sequencing was performed on peripheral blood or thyroid tissue (not recorded which). These TCRs come from a woman aged 18-35 years with Graves' hyperthyroidism. The CDR3 runs from the conserved cysteine through the conserved F or W. The D gene is left open where the match is weak. Clone size, where shown, is once, few, many, or a class for clones that have expanded.

V,size,J,D,length,DNA,CDR3
TRBV9,-,TRBJ2-7,-,16,TGTGCCAGCAGCGTAGGTTCGTACCAACGGGGCTACGAGCAGTACTTC,CASSVGSYQRGYEQYF
TRBV30,many,TRBJ2-5,-,13,TGTGCCTGGAGTGTAAGAGTAACGGAGACCCAGTACTTC,CAWSVRVTETQYF
TRBV20-1,many,TRBJ2-5,TRBD2,13,TGCAGTGCTAGACTAGCGGGAGTGGAGACCCAGTACTTC,CSARLAGVETQYF
TRBV2,-,TRBJ1-3,-,14,TGTGCCAGCCGGAGCGGGGGCCACGGAAACACCATATATTTT,CASRSGGHGNTIYF
TRBV7-2,-,TRBJ2-2,TRBD2,16,TGTGCCAGCAGCTTGTGGCTAGCGGGAGTATACAATGAGCTGTTTTTT,CASSLWLAGVYNELFF
TRBV7-9,many,TRBJ2-5,-,14,TGTGCCAGCAGCCGTCCCAGCGCCAGGGAGACCCAGTACTTC,CASSRPSARETQYF
TRBV7-6,once,TRBJ2-7,TRBD2,17,TGTGCCAGCAGCCCAAGGACTAGCGGGAGGAATTCCTACGAGCAGTACTTC,CASSPRTSGRNSYEQYF
TRBV11-2,-,TRBJ2-2,TRBD2,15,TGTGCCAGCAGCTTAGTTAGCGGGAGTCGCGGGGAGCTGTTTTTT,CASSLVSGSRGELFF
TRBV15,few,TRBJ2-3,TRBD2,16,TGTGCCACCAGCGTAACCCTAGCGGGAGTCACAGATACGCAGTATTTT,CATSVTLAGVTDTQYF
TRBV20-1,many,TRBJ2-7,-,14,TGCAGTGCAAAGACTGGACAGTATTCCTACGAGCAGTACTTC,CSAKTGQYSYEQYF
TRBV7-2,few,TRBJ1-3,-,16,TGTGCCAGCAGCTTGGGCAGGTCGGGCTCTGGAAACACCATATATTTT,CASSLGRSGSGNTIYF
TRBV6-6,-,TRBJ2-3,-,13,TGTGCCAGCACGGCAAGGGGCCCGAATACGCAGTATTTT,CASTARGPNTQYF
TRBV6-5,many,TRBJ2-7,-,13,TGTGCCAGCAGCCAGTCTGAGGTTAGGGAGCAGTACTTC,CASSQSEVREQYF
TRBV20-1,-,TRBJ2-2,-,15,TGCAGTGCTAGTTCCGGGGCGCACGATTCCGGGGAGCTGTTTTTT,CSASSGAHDSGELFF
TRBV12-3/TRBV12-4,-,TRBJ2-7,-,14,TGTGCCAGCAGCCCAGAGAGAGGGCCAAACGAGCAGTACTTC,CASSPERGPNEQYF
TRBV7-9,-,TRBJ1-2,-,22,TGTGCCAGCAGCTTAGCTTCCGACGCGCGGGGACTAACTCTTCCCGGGGAAGTGGGCTACACCTTC,CASSLASDARGLTLPGEVGYTF
TRBV12-3/TRBV12-4,many,TRBJ1-5,TRBD1,16,TGTGCCAGCACAGACAGGGGAATTGGAAGCAATCAGCCCCAGCATTTT,CASTDRGIGSNQPQHF
TRBV14,-,TRBJ1-2,-,15,TGTACCAGCAGCCGAGGCCCCGTTAGTTCTCATGGCTACACCTTC,CTSSRGPVSSHGYTF
TRBV7-9,many,TRBJ2-7,TRBD2,18,TGTGCCAGCAGCCCGGAGGCAGGGGGGGGACTAGCGGACTCAGAGCAGTACTTC,CASSPEAGGGLADSEQYF
TRBV3-1,many,TRBJ2-7,-,14,TGTGCCAGCAGCCAAGTTCGGGAAATCCGCGAGCAGTACTTC,CASSQVREIREQYF
TRBV7-2,-,TRBJ1-1,TRBD1,13,TGTGCCAGCCGCTCCCAGGGGGACACTGAAGCTTTCTTT,CASRSQGDTEAFF
TRBV7-2,-,TRBJ1-5,-,14,TGTGCCAGCAGCTTAGGTAGAGGTGAGCAGCCCCAGCATTTT,CASSLGRGEQPQHF
TRBV10-3,-,TRBJ1-2,TRBD1,11,TGTGCCGGGACAGGGAATGGAGGCTACACCTTC,CAGTGNGGYTF
TRBV10-3,many,TRBJ2-5,-,13,TGTGCCACGTCTACGGCAGACCAAGAGACCCAGTACTTC,CATSTADQETQYF
TRBV7-9,many,TRBJ1-1,TRBD1,14,TGTGCCAGCACAGGGGGTACTTGGAACACTGAAGCTTTCTTT,CASTGGTWNTEAFF
TRBV7-9,-,TRBJ1-6,TRBD1,17,TGTGCCAGCACCCTGACAGGGGCAGCACCGGAGGATTCACCCCTCCACTTT,CASTLTGAAPEDSPLHF
TRBV6-2/TRBV6-3,many,TRBJ1-2,TRBD1,13,TGTGCCACCGAGGACAGGGAGCGCTATGGCTACACCTTC,CATEDRERYGYTF
TRBV7-9,many,TRBJ2-7,-,12,TGTGCCAGCAGCTTATTTGGTAACGAGCAGTACTTC,CASSLFGNEQYF
TRBV18,-,TRBJ2-7,-,13,TGTGCCAGCTCATCCCGGGTCGCCTACGACCAGTACTTC,CASSSRVAYDQYF
TRBV11-2,-,TRBJ2-7,-,14,TGTGCCAGCAGCTTAGTGGGGGGCGGGGACGAGCAGTACTTC,CASSLVGGGDEQYF
TRBV24-1,-,TRBJ1-2,-,14,TGTGCCACCAGTGATTTGGGCAGGGACTATGGCTACACCTTC,CATSDLGRDYGYTF
TRBV7-3,-,TRBJ2-7,TRBD1,13,TGTGCAGGCGGTGGGACAGGAAACTACGAGCAGTACTTC,CAGGGTGNYEQYF
TRBV5-1,many,TRBJ1-1,TRBD1,15,TGCGCCAGCAGCTTTTGGACAGGGGGCCCTACTGAAGCTTTCTTT,CASSFWTGGPTEAFF
TRBV7-2,once,TRBJ2-2,-,14,TGTGCCAGCAGCTCCCGGCCCGGGACCGGGGAGCTGTTTTTT,CASSSRPGTGELFF
TRBV27,many,TRBJ2-5,-,13,TGTGCCAGCAGTTGGGGGAGAGAAGAGACCCAGTACTTC,CASSWGREETQYF